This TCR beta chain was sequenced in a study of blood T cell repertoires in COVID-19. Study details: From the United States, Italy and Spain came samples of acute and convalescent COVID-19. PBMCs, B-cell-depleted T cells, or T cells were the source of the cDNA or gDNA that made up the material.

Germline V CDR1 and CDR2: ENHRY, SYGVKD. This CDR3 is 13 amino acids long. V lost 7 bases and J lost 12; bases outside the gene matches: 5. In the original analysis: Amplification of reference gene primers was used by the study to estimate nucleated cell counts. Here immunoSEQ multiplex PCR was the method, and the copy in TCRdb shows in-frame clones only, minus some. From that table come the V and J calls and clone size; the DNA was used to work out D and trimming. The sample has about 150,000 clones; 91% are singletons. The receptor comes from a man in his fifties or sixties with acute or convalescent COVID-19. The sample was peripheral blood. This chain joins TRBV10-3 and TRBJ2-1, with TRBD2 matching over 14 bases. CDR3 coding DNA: TGTGCCATCACCGGGACTAGCGGGAGTTGGCAGTTCTTC. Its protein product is CAITGTSGSWQFF.